These 25 T cell receptor beta chains originate from one sample sequenced in a study of cytomegalovirus exposure and HLA in healthy donors. Primers for the PCR totalled 60 Vbeta and 13 Jbeta. Generated by immunoSEQ multiplex PCR, the TCRdb table keeps only in-frame clones and is missing some. The sample lists 190,000 or so clones; 82% were seen once. The specimen sequenced was PBMCs. These receptors were obtained from a boy younger than 10 in good health and CMV-seronegative.

This chain joins TRBV9 and TRBJ2-3, with D tentatively TRBD1 (5 bases). Germline V gives CDR1 SGDLS, CDR2 YYNGEE. Trimming pared 2 bases from V and 3 bases from J, leaving 13 bases between. There are 15 residues in the CDR3. In nucleotides, the CDR3 is TGTGCCAGCAGCGTTTCCCAGGGAATGACAGATACGCAGTATTTT. Residues: CASSVSQGMTDTQYF.

The chain carries TRBV11-2 and TRBJ1-6, with 7 bases lining up with TRBD1. The CDR3 has 15 amino acids. Germline V gene sequence: CDR1 SGHAT, CDR2 FQNNGV. V was pared by 5 bases and J by 8 bases, with 9 bases of the junction left unmatched. The chain's CDR3 is CASSPWGRGDSPLHF. The DNA of the CDR3 is TGTGCCAGCAGCCCCTGGGGCAGGGGGGATTCACCCCTCCACTTT.

V usage is TRBV27 and J usage is TRBJ1-1, with 7 bases matching TRBD1. Germline-derived CDR1 and CDR2 are MNHEY and SMNVEV (reference sequence). CDR3 length: 14 residues. Germline trimming cut 2 bases from V and 4 bases from J; bases unmatched to any gene: 4. The CDR3 reads CASSLSYRGTEAFF. The CDR3, as DNA: TGTGCCAGCAGTTTAAGTTACAGGGGCACTGAAGCTTTCTTT.

This clone was seen only a few times. The chain joins TRBV5-5 to TRBJ2-5, with D perhaps TRBD2 (5 bases). The CDR3 length is 12 residues. Trimming cost V 0 bases and J 5 bases, with 5 bases left between them. Germline V gives CDR1 SGHKS, CDR2 YYEKEE (reference sequence). CDR3 bases: TGTGCCAGCAGCTTGGCGGGGGAGACCCAGTACTTC. Amino acids: CASSLAGETQYF.

This clone was recorded a few times. The CDR3 DNA follows: TGTGCCAGCAGTTCCGCAGACAGGCTTAATGAAAAACTGTTTTTT. Its translation: CASSSADRLNEKLFF. The chain carries TRBV27 and TRBJ1-4; perhaps TRBD1 as D (6 bases). Trimming took off 4 bases at V and 4 bases at J, with 13 bases between the two ends. The CDR3 runs 15 residues. Germline values: CDR1 MNHEY, CDR2 SMNVEV (reference sequence).

The chain recombines TRBV27 with TRBJ2-7, with 8 bases matching TRBD1. Trimming removed 3 bases from V and 2 bases from J; junction bases left unmatched: 6. The CDR3 loop spans 15 amino acids. Looked up from germline, CDR1 is MNHEY and CDR2 is SMNVEV (reference sequence). The CDR3 is CASSFGDRWAYEQYF. In nucleotides, the CDR3 is TGTGCCAGCAGTTTTGGGGACAGGTGGGCCTACGAGCAGTACTTC.

This chain connects TRBV6-6 to TRBJ1-5, with a possible D match to TRBD1 (6 bases). V was pared by 2 bases and J by 0 bases, with 11 bases between. CDR3 length: 16 amino acids. CDR1 MNHNY and CDR2 SVGAGI come from the germline V gene (reference sequence). Written as DNA, the CDR3 is TGTGCCAGCAGTTACGGACAGAAAGATAGCAATCAGCCCCAGCATTTT. Amino acid sequence: CASSYGQKDSNQPQHF.

This clone was counted only a few times. The chain links TRBV6-5 to TRBJ2-1; 12 nucleotides align to TRBD2. The CDR3 loop spans 15 amino acids. The junction had 6 bases not matched to a gene; V was cut back by 6 bases and J by 6 bases. CDR1 MNHEY and CDR2 SVGAGI come from the germline V gene. The CDR3 region is CASSPGLAGFNEQFF. The CDR3 DNA reads as TGTGCCAGCAGCCCGGGACTAGCGGGCTTCAATGAGCAGTTCTTC.

The chain recombines TRBV2 with TRBJ1-2; possibly TRBD1 for D (5 bases). V was trimmed by 6 bases and J by 5 bases, leaving 13 bases between them. The CDR3 is made up of 13 amino acids. Germline V CDR1 and CDR2: SNHLY, FYNNEI. CDR3 nucleotides: TGTGCCAGCAGGGCAGGGCTCGGTTATGGCTACACCTTC. Translation gives CASRAGLGYGYTF.

This sequence joins TRBV6-4 and TRBJ2-3; TRBD2 matches 8 bases. Trimming took 5 bases from V and 2 from J; bases not matched to a gene: 9. There are 16 residues in the CDR3. The germline V gene encodes CDR1 MRHNA and CDR2 SNTAGT. Written as DNA, the CDR3 is TGTGCCAGCAGTTCCAGGACTAGCAGTTCCACAGATACGCAGTATTTT. Protein sequence: CASSSRTSSSTDTQYF.

This clone has a handful of counts. The chain joins TRBV7-2 to TRBJ2-3, with TRBD2 identical over 7 bases. This CDR3 has 13 residues. Germline V CDR1 and CDR2: SGHTA, FQGNSA. J was trimmed by 7 bases and V by 7 bases; bases with no gene match: 8. The CDR3 loop is CASNPGGSYTQYF. The CDR3 DNA reads as TGTGCCAGCAACCCGGGAGGTTCGTATACGCAGTATTTT.

This clone was found a few times. V and J are TRBV7-2 and TRBJ1-1; D unresolved. Trimming left V 1 base short and J 4 bases short, with 7 bases between. Germline V gene sequence: CDR1 SGHTA, CDR2 FQGNSA. There are 13 residues in the CDR3. The CDR3 sequence is CASSLVEVTEAFF. CDR3 nucleotides: TGTGCCAGCAGCTTAGTAGAGGTCACTGAAGCTTTCTTT.

The chain recombines TRBV7-2 with TRBJ1-5, with no clear D. CDR1 and CDR2 (germline): SGHTA, FQGNSA. The CDR3 is made up of 13 amino acids. Trimming removed 4 bases at V and 0 bases at J, with 4 bases between. The DNA of the CDR3 is TGTGCCAGCAGCTCTAGTAGCAATCAGCCCCAGCATTTT. This translates into CASSSSSNQPQHF.

J is TRBJ2-1 and V is TRBV7-9, with TRBD2 matching over 7 bases. V lost 6 bases, J lost 6 bases, and 11 bases stayed unmatched. The CDR3 contains 15 residues. CDR1 is SEHNR, CDR2 FQNEAQ, per germline (reference sequence). The CDR3 DNA follows: TGTGCCAGCAGTGGACTACTCGGGGGGTTCAATGAGCAGTTCTTC. Its protein product is CASSGLLGGFNEQFF.

CDR3: CASSSGSGGRETQYF. The CDR3 nucleotides read TGTGCCAGCAGCTCTGGGTCGGGGGGAAGAGAGACCCAGTACTTC. This chain joins TRBV11-1 and TRBJ2-5; 7 bases match TRBD2. CDR1 is SGHAT and CDR2 is FQDESV in the germline V gene (reference sequence). Trimming at V came to 4 bases and at J to 4 bases, leaving 9 bases not matched to a gene. CDR3 size: 15 residues. Together with reference TRBV11-1 and TRBJ2-5, the CDR3 gives the full variable domain: EAEVAQSPRYKITEKSQAVAFWCDPISGHATLYWYRQILGQGPELLVQFQDESVVDDSQLPKDRFSAERLKGVDSTLKIQPAELGDSAMYLCASSSGSGGRETQYFGPGTRLLVL.

The rearrangement links TRBV5-1 to TRBJ2-7; 11 bases align to TRBD2. Germline loops: CDR1 SGHRS, CDR2 YFSETQ. The V and J ends lost 3 bases and 7 bases, in that order; junction bases with no gene match: 12. The CDR3 extends over 16 amino acids. The DNA for the CDR3 is TGCGCCAGCAGCTCTAGCGGGGGGCTCCTAGGTAGGGAGCAGTACTTC. Its protein is CASSSSGGLLGREQYF.

The chain carries TRBV6-6 and TRBJ2-7, with 8 bases matching TRBD1. Losses at the gene ends were 2 bases for V and 4 bases for J; bases not matched to a gene: 4. Germline CDR1 is MNHNY and CDR2 is SVGAGI (reference sequence). The CDR3 runs 14 residues. CDR3 DNA: TGTGCCAGCAGTTACGAAGGACAGGGTTACGAGCAGTACTTC. Translated: CASSYEGQGYEQYF.

V is TRBV28 and J is TRBJ2-7; D remains ambiguous. Trimming shortened V by 5 bases and J by 1 base, and 12 bases separated the two germline ends. The length of the CDR3 is 14 residues. Germline V gene data show CDR1 as MDHEN and CDR2 as SYDVKM. CDR3 DNA: TGTGCCAGCAGTCCTTACGACAAGTCCTACGAGCAGTACTTC. Its protein product is CASSPYDKSYEQYF. Complete variable domain (other parts from reference TRBV28 and TRBJ2-7): DVKVTQSSRYLVKRTGEKVFLECVQDMDHENMFWYRQDPGLGLRLIYFSYDVKMKEKGDIPEGYSVSREKKERFSLILESASTNQTSMYLCASSPYDKSYEQYFGPGTRLTVT.

The chain couples TRBV6-6 to TRBJ1-2, with 10 bases lining up with TRBD1. Germline CDR1 MNHNY, CDR2 SVGAGI (reference sequence). The CDR3 sequence is 15 residues long. V gave up 6 bases and J gave up 5 bases; unmatched junction bases: 9. CDR3 sequence: CASSLPRTGGYGYTF. CDR3 DNA: TGTGCCAGCAGCCTTCCCAGGACAGGGGGTTATGGCTACACCTTC.

The V gene is TRBV5-1, the J gene TRBJ2-1, with TRBD2 matching over 9 bases. From germline, CDR1 is SGHRS and CDR2 YFSETQ. The length of the CDR3 is 14 residues. Trimming cost V 0 bases and J 8 bases; bases outside gene matches: 3. The DNA for the CDR3 is TGCGCCAGCAGCTTGGGCTCTAGCGGGGATGAGCAGTTCTTC. Translation gives CASSLGSSGDEQFF.

CDR3 DNA: TGTGCCAGCAGTTTCAGGGCCGGAAGCTACGAGCAGTACTTC. This gives the protein CASSFRAGSYEQYF. The chain carries TRBV27 and TRBJ2-7; the D gene is possibly TRBD1 (5 bases). CDR1 is MNHEY, CDR2 SMNVEV, per germline (reference sequence). Trimming took 3 bases from V and 3 from J, leaving 12 bases between them. The CDR3 is 14 residues long.

The V and J genes are TRBV7-6 and TRBJ1-4; TRBD1 agrees at 12 bases. This CDR3 has 15 amino acids. Germline lookup yields CDR1 SGHVS and CDR2 FNYEAQ. V gave up 4 bases and J gave up 6 bases; unmatched junction bases: 3. The CDR3 sequence is CASSSGQGAHEKLFF. The CDR3 bases are TGTGCCAGCAGCTCGGGACAGGGGGCGCATGAAAAACTGTTTTTT.

This sequence joins TRBV2 and TRBJ1-1; D gene ambiguous. The length of the CDR3 is 15 residues. CDR1 is SNHLY and CDR2 is FYNNEI in the germline V gene. Trimming took off 3 bases at V and 0 bases at J, with 11 bases between the two ends. In DNA form, the CDR3 reads TGTGCCAGCAGTGAGCTAGGGAGGGTGAACACTGAAGCTTTCTTT. It is translated as CASSELGRVNTEAFF.

This chain joins TRBV9 and TRBJ1-4; possibly TRBD1 for D (5 bases). Germline CDR1 is SGDLS and CDR2 is YYNGEE. The length of the CDR3 is 14 residues. Trimming shortened V by 0 bases and J by 8 bases, and 11 bases separated the two germline ends. CDR3 amino acids: CASSVASWGEKLFF. The CDR3 DNA follows: TGTGCCAGCAGCGTAGCGTCGTGGGGCGAAAAACTGTTTTTT.

This chain's CDR3 is CASGGAAGNTIYF. CDR3 DNA: TGTGCCAGCGGGGGGGCCGCCGGAAACACCATATATTTT. V usage is TRBV19 and J usage is TRBJ1-3, with D possibly TRBD1 on 6 matching bases. This CDR3 is built from 13 residues. Germline V gene data show CDR1 as LNHDA and CDR2 as SQIVND (reference sequence). V lost 9 bases, J lost 4 bases, and 13 bases lay in between.